This T cell receptor (beta chain) came from a study of blood T cell repertoires in COVID-19. Trimming took off 0 bases at V and 7 bases at J, with 18 bases between the two ends. This CDR3 region has 16 residues. The germline V gene has CDR1 GTSNPN and CDR2 SVGIG (reference sequence). Those who participated ranged in age from roughly 18 to 90 years and resided in about two dozen US areas. Per the original data handling: Amplification with reference gene primers provided the estimates of nucleated cell counts. The assay was immunoSEQ multiplex PCR, and TCRdb's table has in-frame clones only and misses some. V, J and clone size derive from that table, while D and trimming were established from the DNA sequence. The table shows more than 250,000 clones, with about 89% occurring only once.

Sequenced input: PBMCs or T cells enriched from blood (not recorded which). The sequence derives from a woman aged 18-30 years who had recovered from COVID-19. The J gene is TRBJ1-4, the V gene TRBV30; no definite D call. CDR3 amino acids: CAWSVSIGRGGEKLFF. In DNA, the CDR3 is TGTGCCTGGAGTGTATCCATAGGGCGGGGAGGTGAAAAACTGTTTTTT.